The present T cell receptor beta chain was sequenced within a study of cytomegalovirus exposure and HLA in healthy donors. About the research overall: Per a later analysis, the roughly 670 first-cohort and fewer than 150 validation repertoires shared one platform.

TCRdb's table, derived via immunoSEQ multiplex PCR, lists solely in-frame clones and lacks some. The sample lists 200,000 to 250,000 clones; less than 90% were seen once. The length of the CDR3 is 13 residues. The V end was cut by 3 bases, the J end by 8 bases, with 13 bases between. Germline assignment: CDR1 MNHNS and CDR2 SASEGT. Sequencing was done on a sample of PBMCs. The receptor was isolated from a young woman in good health and CMV-seronegative. The gene calls are TRBV6-1 and TRBJ1-1; perhaps TRBD1 as D (5 bases). CDR3 residues: CASSERGNFEAFF. The DNA for the CDR3 is TGTGCCAGCAGTGAGAGGGGCAACTTCGAAGCTTTCTTT.